This TCR beta chain is drawn from a study of chemoradiotherapy in HPV16-positive cancers. Trimming shortened V by 1 base and J by 9 bases, and 13 bases separated the two germline ends. CDR3 length: 14 amino acids. Germline CDR1 SEHNR, CDR2 FQNEAQ (reference sequence). The assay was immunoSEQ multiplex PCR, and TCRdb's table has in-frame clones only and misses some. Of tens of thousands of clones in the sample, 94% were seen once. The chain carries TRBV7-9 and TRBJ1-5; D remains unclear. This specimen was taken from a patient who underwent chemoradiotherapy. The receptor was derived from a human donor with HPV-associated anogenital cancer. CDR3 region: CASSLDGSVGPQHF. In nucleotides, the CDR3 is TGTGCCAGCAGCTTAGATGGGTCGGTCGGGCCCCAGCATTTT.